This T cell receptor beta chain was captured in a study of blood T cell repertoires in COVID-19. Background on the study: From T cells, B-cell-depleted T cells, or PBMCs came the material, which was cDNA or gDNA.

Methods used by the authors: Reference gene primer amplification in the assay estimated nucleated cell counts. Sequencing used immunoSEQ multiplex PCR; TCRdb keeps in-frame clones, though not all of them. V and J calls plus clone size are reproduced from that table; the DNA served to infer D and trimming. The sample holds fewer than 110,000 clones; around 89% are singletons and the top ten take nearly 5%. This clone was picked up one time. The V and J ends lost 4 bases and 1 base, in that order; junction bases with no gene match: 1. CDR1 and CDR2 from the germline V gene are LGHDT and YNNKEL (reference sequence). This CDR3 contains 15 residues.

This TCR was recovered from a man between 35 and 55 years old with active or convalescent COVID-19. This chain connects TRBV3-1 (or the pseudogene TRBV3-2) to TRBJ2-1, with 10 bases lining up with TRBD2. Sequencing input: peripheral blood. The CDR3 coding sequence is TGTGCCAGCAGCCTTAGCGGGAGGTCCTACAATGAGCAGTTCTTC. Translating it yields CASSLSGRSYNEQFF.